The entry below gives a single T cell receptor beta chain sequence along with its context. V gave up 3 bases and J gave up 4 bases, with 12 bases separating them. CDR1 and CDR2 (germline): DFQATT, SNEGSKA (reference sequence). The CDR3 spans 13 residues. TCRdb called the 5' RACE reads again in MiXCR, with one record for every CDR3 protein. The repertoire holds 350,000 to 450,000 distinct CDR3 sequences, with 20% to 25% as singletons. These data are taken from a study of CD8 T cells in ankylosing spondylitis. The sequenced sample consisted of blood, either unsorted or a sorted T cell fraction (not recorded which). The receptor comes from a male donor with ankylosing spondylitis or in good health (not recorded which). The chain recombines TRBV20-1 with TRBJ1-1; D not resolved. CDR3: CSASKEGGTEAFF. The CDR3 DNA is TGCAGTGCTAGCAAAGAGGGAGGCACTGAAGCTTTCTTT.